The T cell receptor (beta chain) under discussion was sequenced for a study of neoadjuvant anti-PD-1 for oral cavity cancer. Overall study context: Around day 43, patients without progression received a fourth nivolumab dose before surgery.

Study-level findings and limits: TCR analyses covered only three patients per response group.

Assay used: immunoSEQ multiplex PCR; TCRdb lists only in-frame clones, some missing. The top ten hold 2.6% of the sample, which has about 16,000 clones, about 68% seen once. This clone was seen just once. Its antigen is as yet unknown. These oral cavity squamous cell carcinomas were HPV-negative and locally advanced. Sequenced here: PBMCs, sampled before nivolumab (anti-PD-1) treatment. The TCR was taken from a person between 35 and 79 years old with oral cavity squamous cell carcinoma.

The chain's CDR3 is CASSVGLAGIGETQYF. As DNA, the CDR3 is TGTGCCAGCAGCGTAGGGTTAGCGGGAATTGGAGAGACCCAGTACTTC. The chain uses TRBV9 and TRBJ2-5; 8 bases map to TRBD2. The CDR3 totals 16 residues. Germline V lookup: CDR1 SGDLS, CDR2 YYNGEE. J gave up 4 bases and V 0 bases, and 8 bases lay outside the gene matches.